This entry lists 14 T cell receptor beta chains sequenced from one sample in a study of cytomegalovirus exposure and HLA in healthy donors. Libraries were prepared by immunoSEQ multiplex PCR; TCRdb keeps only in-frame clonotypes and omits some of them. The repertoire holds 100,000 or so clones, with 75% to 90% as singletons. Material for sequencing was PBMCs. These receptors came from a man younger than 35 in good health and CMV-seropositive.

The chain is built from TRBV19 and TRBJ2-1; 12 bases line up with TRBD2. V was pared by 4 bases and J by 3 bases, with 1 base of the junction left unmatched. This CDR3 comprises 15 residues. Germline V CDR1 and CDR2: LNHDA, SQIVND (reference sequence). CDR3 coding DNA: TGTGCCAGTAGTAAGGGACTAGCGGGCTACAATGAGCAGTTCTTC. Amino acids: CASSKGLAGYNEQFF.

The genes are TRBV28 and TRBJ2-7, with D perhaps matching TRBD1 (6 bases). Trimming took off 2 bases at V and 2 bases at J, with 10 bases between the two ends. Per germline, CDR1 MDHEN and CDR2 SYDVKM. CDR3 length equals 14 residues. This CDR3 reads CASSLRDTPYEQYV. In DNA, the CDR3 is TGTGCCAGCAGTTTAAGGGACACCCCCTACGAGCAGTACGTC.

V is TRBV14 and J is TRBJ2-3; maybe TRBD1 (5 bases). CDR3 size: 13 residues. Deletions cut 3 bases from V and 5 bases from J, with 9 bases between. CDR1 and CDR2 (germline): SGHDN, FVKESK. The CDR3 here is CASSQLQGDTQYF. The CDR3 nucleotides are TGTGCCAGCAGCCAGCTTCAGGGAGATACGCAGTATTTT.

This rearrangement joins TRBV21-1 to TRBJ1-1. TRBV21-1 is tagged as a pseudogene. This CDR3 spans 9 amino acids. CDR3 sequence reads: CASRRGAFF. Here the CDR3 DNA reads TGTGCCAGCAGGCGGGGAGCTTTCTTT.

V gene TRBV15 combines with J gene TRBJ1-1, with a possible D match to TRBD1 (6 bases). With 1 base removed from V and 4 bases from J, the gap between germline ends came to 13 bases. Per germline, CDR1 LNHNV and CDR2 YYDKDF (reference sequence). This CDR3 is built from 15 residues. The CDR3 coding sequence is TGTGCCACCAGCAGAGTTCAGGGGATGGGCACTGAAGCTTTCTTT. This codes for CATSRVQGMGTEAFF.

The J gene is TRBJ1-3, the V gene TRBV11-2; D is unresolved. The CDR3 runs 13 residues. V was clipped by 5 bases and J by 4 bases, with 9 bases between them. Per germline, CDR1 SGHAT and CDR2 FQNNGV. For the CDR3, the DNA is TGTGCCAGCAGCCCAGGTGCCGGAAACACCATATATTTT. Translation: CASSPGAGNTIYF. Full variable domain (missing parts from reference TRBV11-2 and TRBJ1-3): EAGVAQSPRYKIIEKRQSVAFWCNPISGHATLYWYQQILGQGPKLLIQFQNNGVVDDSQLPKDRFSAERLKGVDSTLKIQPAKLEDSAVYLCASSPGAGNTIYFGEGSWLTVV.

The chain links TRBV7-9 to TRBJ2-1; 16 nucleotides match TRBD2. J lost 10 bases, V lost 0 bases, and 12 bases had no gene match. The CDR3 runs to 19 residues. Germline CDR1 is SEHNR and CDR2 is FQNEAQ (reference sequence). As DNA, the CDR3 is TGTGCCAGCAGCTTAGCCCGGGACCCGGGACTAGCGGGAGGGGCGGAGCAGTTCTTC. This sequence encodes CASSLARDPGLAGGAEQFF.

This chain uses TRBV27 with TRBJ2-3; D not resolved. The CDR3 totals 13 residues. V was shortened by 2 bases and J by 0 bases, with 3 bases between the two germline ends. Germline V CDR1 and CDR2: MNHEY, SMNVEV (reference sequence). CDR3 in DNA: TGTGCCAGCAGTTTAGGCAGCACAGATACGCAGTATTTT. This gives the protein CASSLGSTDTQYF.

This chain uses TRBV28 with TRBJ1-5; TRBD1 matches 7 bases. The CDR3 has 16 residues. Germline assignment: CDR1 MDHEN and CDR2 SYDVKM. Trimming cost V 7 bases and J 6 bases; bases outside gene matches: 15. The CDR3 region is CASIPWGQGEVQPQHF. For the CDR3, the DNA is TGTGCCAGCATCCCTTGGGGGCAGGGGGAAGTTCAGCCCCAGCATTTT. The complete variable domain, with remaining parts taken from reference TRBV28 and TRBJ1-5, reads DVKVTQSSRYLVKRTGEKVFLECVQDMDHENMFWYRQDPGLGLRLIYFSYDVKMKEKGDIPEGYSVSREKKERFSLILESASTNQTSMYLCASIPWGQGEVQPQHFGDGTRLSIL.

This rearrangement joins TRBV6-1 to TRBJ1-2; a weak D match, TRBD1 (6 bases). The CDR3 has 15 residues. Germline assignment: CDR1 MNHNS and CDR2 SASEGT. Trimming removed 2 bases at V and 5 bases at J, with 15 bases between. CDR3: CASSESDRPLYGYTF. The CDR3 nucleotides read TGTGCCAGCAGTGAATCGGACAGACCCCTTTATGGCTACACCTTC.

This clone was detected a few times. The chain links TRBV18 to TRBJ1-3; no clear D. Germline-derived CDR1 and CDR2 are KGHSH and LQKENI. The ends were cut back, 0 bases at V and 4 bases at J, with 10 bases in the middle. This CDR3 comprises 15 residues. CDR3 in DNA: TGTGCCAGCTCACCACCATACGGGGTCGGAAACACCATATATTTT. Its translation: CASSPPYGVGNTIYF.

A single count supports this clone. The genes are TRBV6-5 and TRBJ2-1, with 9 nucleotides matching TRBD2. Germline assignment: CDR1 MNHEY and CDR2 SVGAGI. This CDR3 has 14 amino acids. V dropped 2 bases and J dropped 9; count of bases not matched to a gene: 5. This CDR3 is CASSYGREGSEQFF. The CDR3 coding sequence is TGTGCCAGCAGTTACGGGCGGGAGGGAAGTGAGCAGTTCTTC.

This clone showed up just a few times. The chain recombines TRBV30 with TRBJ1-1; tentatively, D is TRBD1 (6 bases). This CDR3 is built from 13 residues. Germline CDR1 and CDR2: GTSNPN and SVGIG (reference sequence). Trimming removed 3 bases at V and 5 bases at J, with 13 bases between. CDR3 loop: CAWRDRFITEAFF. DNA for the CDR3: TGTGCCTGGAGGGACAGATTTATTACTGAAGCTTTCTTT.

This chain uses TRBV29-1 with TRBJ1-4; D is undetermined. CDR1 and CDR2 from the germline V gene are SQVTM and ANQGSEA. The CDR3 consists of 13 residues. Deletions cut 2 bases from V and 8 bases from J, with 12 bases between. The CDR3: CSVESPGEEKLFF. Here the CDR3 DNA reads TGCAGCGTTGAATCCCCGGGTGAGGAAAAACTGTTTTTT. The variable domain in full, completed from reference TRBV29-1 and TRBJ1-4, reads SAVISQKPSRDICQRGTSLTIQCQVDSQVTMMFWYRQQPGQSLTLIATANQGSEATYESGFVIDKFPISRPNLTFSTLTVSNMSPEDSSIYLCSVESPGEEKLFFGSGTQLSVL.